This T cell receptor (beta chain) was sequenced for a study of T cells in Graves' hyperthyroidism and ophthalmopathy. CDR1 and CDR2 (germline): SQVTM, ANQGSEA. The CDR3 consists of 12 residues. Trimming removed 7 bases from V and 7 bases from J, with 16 bases in between. RNA transcripts yielded amplified TCR beta CDR3 regions. The TCR CDR3 first-round RT-PCR relied on the HTBI primer set. TCRdb recomputed calls from the multiplex PCR reads with MiXCR, one row per CDR3 protein. The repertoire holds fewer than 450,000 distinct CDR3 sequences, with about a fifth as singletons. This clonotype occurred a few times.

V is TRBV29-1 and J is TRBJ1-1, with D possibly matching TRBD1 (5 bases). Material for sequencing was blood. The TCR comes from a young man with Graves' ophthalmopathy. CDR3 nucleotides: TGCAGCGGGATTTATCTGGGACTTGAAGCTTTCTTT. This codes for CSGIYLGLEAFF.